This TCR beta chain originates from a study of blood T cell repertoires in COVID-19. Germline-derived CDR1 and CDR2 are LNHDA and SQIVND (reference sequence). This CDR3 region has 16 residues. V lost 5 bases and J 0 bases, leaving 11 bases between the germline ends. Produced via immunoSEQ multiplex PCR; TCRdb's table is partial and in-frame only. The repertoire holds 150,000 to 200,000 clones, with about 86% as singletons. The source of this sequence is a man aged 25 to 45 with active or convalescent COVID-19. Sequencing was performed on peripheral blood. The chain uses TRBV19 and TRBJ2-6; D is uncertain. In DNA form, the CDR3 reads TGTGCCAGTAGTCTTAGGTCAGGCTCTGGGGCCAACGTCCTGACTTTC. Protein product: CASSLRSGSGANVLTF.